This T cell receptor (beta chain) was retrieved from a study of response to subunit inactivated influenza vaccine. This clonotype was found many times. Its antigen is still unknown. Trimming cost V 6 bases and J 7 bases, with 13 bases left between them. From germline, CDR1 is MNHEY and CDR2 SMNVEV (reference sequence). This CDR3 spans 14 amino acids. Study observations and caveats: The authors proposed limited new T cell recruitment per seasonal influenza vaccination.

Via MiXCR, TCRdb re-called the RT-PCR reads, giving one row per CDR3 protein. The table shows hundreds of thousands of distinct CDR3 sequences, with approximately 14% occurring only once. Specimen: PBMCs from blood, collected about 14 days before vaccination. This TCR was sampled from a man between 45 and 60 years old who received an inactivated influenza vaccine. The V gene is TRBV27, the J gene TRBJ1-6, with D maybe TRBD1 (5 bases). CDR3 nucleotides: TGTGCCAGCAGCCCGGGACGGTGGAATTCACCCCTCCACTTT. This sequence encodes CASSPGRWNSPLHF.